These 4 T cell receptor beta chains were all obtained from the same sample, sequenced in a study of cytomegalovirus exposure and HLA in healthy donors. Researchers ran the PCR with 60 Vbeta and 13 Jbeta primers. Assay used: immunoSEQ multiplex PCR; TCRdb lists only in-frame clones, some missing. The sample contains about 180,000 clones, roughly 76% of which appear only once. The specimen sequenced was PBMCs. These receptors all come from a woman in her late teens or twenties in good health and CMV-seropositive.

The rearrangement uses TRBV6-4 and TRBJ2-5; TRBD1 matches 7 bases. The V gene's germline CDR1 is MRHNA and CDR2 SNTAGT. The CDR3 has 17 residues. V dropped 2 bases and J dropped 3; count of bases not matched to a gene: 12. CDR3 sequence (DNA): TGTGCCAGCAGTGACCAACCAGGGACAGACCAGAAAGAGACCCAGTACTTC. It translates to CASSDQPGTDQKETQYF.

The chain links TRBV18 to TRBJ1-1, with 7 bases lining up with TRBD1. V gave up 3 bases and J gave up 5 bases; unmatched junction bases: 12. Germline CDR1 KGHSH, CDR2 LQKENI. The CDR3 covers 16 residues. CDR3 coding DNA: TGTGCCAGCTCACCCCTCCCTTACAGGGGTGGGACTGAAGCTTTCTTT. Translation: CASSPLPYRGGTEAFF.

The chain links TRBV5-1 to TRBJ2-1, with 8 bases lining up with TRBD1. Germline V gene sequence: CDR1 SGHRS, CDR2 YFSETQ. The CDR3 sequence is 12 residues long. Trimming at V came to 9 bases and at J to 5 bases, leaving 4 bases not matched to a gene. The DNA of the CDR3 is TGCGCCACCAGGACAGGGAACAATGAGCAGTTCTTC. Translated, it gives CATRTGNNEQFF.

This chain joins TRBV5-6 and TRBJ1-1; TRBD1 might be the D (5 bases). The germline V gene has CDR1 SGHDT and CDR2 YYEEEE. This CDR3 has 14 residues. V was pared by 3 bases and J by 1 base, with 10 bases between. The CDR3 is CASSWAGENTEAFF. The CDR3 DNA sequence: TGTGCCAGCAGCTGGGCGGGGGAGAACACTGAAGCTTTCTTT.